What follows describes a single T cell receptor beta chain. The antigen it binds to is not known. It has no much larger one-base neighbor in the sample; base qualities were not kept. These data come from a study of cytomegalovirus exposure and HLA in healthy donors listed by TCRdb under 2017. Looking at the study overall: The roughly 670 repertoires of the first cohort and the 120 validation repertoires were produced on the same platform, according to a later analysis. In addition to the first cohort of several hundred subjects, a separate validation cohort of approximately 130 different subjects was used. The study was designed to test whether signatures of past pathogen exposure could be identified by cataloging public T cell receptors. The study combined high-throughput TCR immunosequencing, statistical association of individual TCRs with disease status, and machine learning to predict cytomegalovirus infection status. Results and caveats for the whole study, not just this receptor: According to the authors, the approach could potentially be generalized to other disease states and immunological phenotypes. The study gave a list of about 170 TCR beta chains associated with cytomegalovirus. The classifier was reported to diagnose cytomegalovirus status with high specificity and sensitivity in both the original cohort and the validation cohort. Most TCR sequences were observed very rarely across donors, whereas some public TCRs were present in many individuals. A later analysis had no HLA typing for the validation cohort, so co-occurrence there was scored across all 120 or so repertoires. In vitro tests confirmed that three of the cytomegalovirus-associated TCR beta chains recognize cytomegalovirus antigens. Of the cluster scores, roughly 93% were above 0 in a later analysis, which found that TCRs clustered in the first cohort also tended to co-occur in the 95 to 150 validation repertoires.

The donors belonged to the validation cohort of roughly 120 subjects, which was separate from the roughly 670-subject first cohort. The receptor library was made with the immunoSEQ multiplex PCR assay. The source study handled its data this way. A statistical classification framework was built for diagnosing cytomegalovirus status from the catalog of TCR beta chain sequences. In TCRdb, the immuneACCESS table is reduced to in-frame sequences with V and J assigned. These tables do not hold every clone; where another copy was compared, an unresolved V gene accounts for under half, and the others remain unexplained. V, J and clone size were drawn from that table, and D and trimming were deduced from the DNA. For this sample there are 43,000 or so clones; 90% to 95% appear just once. The ten most abundant clones make up roughly 5.2% of the sample. CDR1 and CDR2 are read off the germline V gene (reference sequence) as LNHDA and SQIVND. V lost 8 bases and J lost 3 bases; the stretch between them is 14 bases long. The CDR3 holds 14 amino acids from the cysteine to the phenylalanine. CDR3 DNA is the only sequence kept; it has 42 bases, read in frame from the first base.

The sample comprised PBMCs. The receptor comes from a man between 18 and 35 years old in good health and CMV-seronegative. The sequence is built from TRBV19 and TRBJ1-3; the D segment could be TRBD1, given 6 matching bases. At the DNA level, the sequence is TGTGCCAGTGGATTTTGGACAGATGGAAACACCATATATTTT. It translates to CASGFWTDGNTIYF.